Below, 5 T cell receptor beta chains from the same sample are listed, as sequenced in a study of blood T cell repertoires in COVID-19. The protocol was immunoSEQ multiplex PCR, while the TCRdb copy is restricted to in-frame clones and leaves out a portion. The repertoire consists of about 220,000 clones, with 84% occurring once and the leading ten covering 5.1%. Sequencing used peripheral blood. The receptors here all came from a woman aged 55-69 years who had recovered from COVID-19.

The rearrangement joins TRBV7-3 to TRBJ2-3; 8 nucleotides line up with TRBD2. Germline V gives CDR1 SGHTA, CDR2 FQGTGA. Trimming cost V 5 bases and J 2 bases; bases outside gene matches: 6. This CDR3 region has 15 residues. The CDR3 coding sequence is TGTGCCAGCAGCGAGGTAGCGGGGACCACAGATACGCAGTATTTT. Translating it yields CASSEVAGTTDTQYF.

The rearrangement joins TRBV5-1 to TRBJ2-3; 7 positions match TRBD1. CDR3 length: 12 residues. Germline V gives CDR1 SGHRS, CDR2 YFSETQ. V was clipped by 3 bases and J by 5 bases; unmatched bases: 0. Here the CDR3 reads CASSWDRDTQYF. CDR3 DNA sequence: TGCGCCAGCAGCTGGGACAGAGATACGCAGTATTTT.

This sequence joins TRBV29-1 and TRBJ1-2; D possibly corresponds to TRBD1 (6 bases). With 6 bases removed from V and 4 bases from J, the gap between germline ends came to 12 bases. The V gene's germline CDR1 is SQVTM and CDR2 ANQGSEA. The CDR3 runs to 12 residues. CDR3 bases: TGCAGCGTCGCCGAGGGGGTCTATGGCTACACCTTC. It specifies CSVAEGVYGYTF. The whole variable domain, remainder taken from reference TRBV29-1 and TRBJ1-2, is SAVISQKPSRDICQRGTSLTIQCQVDSQVTMMFWYRQQPGQSLTLIATANQGSEATYESGFVIDKFPISRPNLTFSTLTVSNMSPEDSSIYLCSVAEGVYGYTFGSGTRLTVV.

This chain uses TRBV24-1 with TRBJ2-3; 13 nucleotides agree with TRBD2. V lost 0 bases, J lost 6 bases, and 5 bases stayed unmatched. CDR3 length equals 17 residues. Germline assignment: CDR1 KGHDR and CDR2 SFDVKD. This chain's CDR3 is CATSDLNGTSGVDTQYF. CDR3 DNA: TGTGCCACCAGTGATTTGAATGGGACTAGCGGGGTTGATACGCAGTATTTT.

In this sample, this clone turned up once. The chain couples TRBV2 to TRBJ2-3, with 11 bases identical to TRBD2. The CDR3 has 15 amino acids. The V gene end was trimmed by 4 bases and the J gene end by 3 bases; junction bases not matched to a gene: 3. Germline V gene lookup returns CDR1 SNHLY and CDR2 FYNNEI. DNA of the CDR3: TGTGCCAGCAGTGCGGCTAGCGGGGGGACAGATACGCAGTATTTT. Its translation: CASSAASGGTDTQYF.